Below, 7 T cell receptor beta chains from the same sample are listed, as sequenced in a study of T cell responses to AZD1222 COVID-19 vaccine. Here immunoSEQ multiplex PCR was the method, and the copy in TCRdb shows in-frame clones only, minus some. The profile shows 80,000 or so clones, approximately 91% of them singletons. The input for sequencing was peripheral blood, taken on day 0 of MenACWY control vaccination. The receptors here all came from an adult in good health.

This clone was detected a few times. The genes are TRBV28 and TRBJ1-2; TRBD1 matches 9 bases. Germline lookup yields CDR1 MDHEN and CDR2 SYDVKM. The CDR3 has 14 amino acids. V dropped 6 bases and J dropped 1; count of bases not matched to a gene: 3. The CDR3 DNA follows: TGTGCCAGCAGAACAGGGGGCGGTAACTATGGCTACACCTTC. Translated, it gives CASRTGGGNYGYTF.

This clone came up once. The chain is built from TRBV6-5 and TRBJ2-5; D is unresolved. This CDR3 has 13 amino acids. The ends were cut back, 0 bases at V and 7 bases at J, with 9 bases in the middle. Germline CDR1 and CDR2: MNHEY and SVGAGI. The CDR3 loop reads CASSYSTVGTQYF. Written as DNA, the CDR3 is TGTGCCAGCAGTTACTCGACGGTGGGGACCCAGTACTTC.

The chain has TRBV11-3 and TRBJ2-1; the D is unclear. With 5 bases removed from V and 0 bases from J, the gap between germline ends came to 8 bases. This CDR3 contains 14 residues. The germline CDR1 and CDR2 sequences are SGHNT and YENEEA. CDR3 sequence: CASSPGPSYNEQFF. The DNA of the CDR3 is TGTGCCAGCAGCCCGGGTCCCTCCTACAATGAGCAGTTCTTC. Full variable domain (outside the CDR3, taken from reference TRBV11-3 and TRBJ2-1): EAGVVQSPRYKIIEKKQPVAFWCNPISGHNTLYWYLQNLGQGPELLIRYENEEAVDDSQLPKDRFSAERLKGVDSTLKIQPAELGDSAVYLCASSPGPSYNEQFFGPGTRLTVL.

The chain couples TRBV5-4 to TRBJ2-1; TRBD1 agrees at 9 bases. Germline CDR1 SGHNT, CDR2 YYREEE (reference sequence). V shed 5 bases, J shed 2 bases, and the junction held 5 bases outside the gene matches. There are 15 residues in the CDR3. The CDR3 DNA sequence: TGTGCCAGCAGATCAGACAGGGGGACCTACAATGAGCAGTTCTTC. Its protein is CASRSDRGTYNEQFF.

CDR3: CSVRPQGSEQYF. The CDR3 region has the DNA TGCAGCGTGCGGCCACAGGGGAGCGAGCAGTACTTC. The genes are TRBV29-1 and TRBJ2-7; 7 nucleotides agree with TRBD1. The CDR3 consists of 12 residues. J lost 6 bases, V lost 6 bases, and 8 bases had no gene match. Germline CDR1 and CDR2: SQVTM and ANQGSEA.

The chain links TRBV11-3 to TRBJ2-3; the match to TRBD1 covers 7 bases. V trimming: 5 bases; J trimming: 2 bases; junction bases outside the gene matches: 10. CDR1 SGHNT and CDR2 YENEEA come from the germline V gene. There are 16 residues in the CDR3. The CDR3 here is CASSPGTGTDTDTQYF. CDR3 in DNA: TGTGCCAGCAGCCCCGGAACCGGGACAGACACAGATACGCAGTATTTT.

The chain links TRBV3-1 (or the pseudogene TRBV3-2) to TRBJ1-2; D call uncertain. The CDR3 runs 14 residues. CDR1 LGHDT and CDR2 YNNKEL come from the germline V gene (reference sequence). Trimming removed 0 bases at V and 8 bases at J, with 13 bases between. In DNA form, the CDR3 reads TGTGCCAGCAGCCAAGATACAGATAGGCGAGGCTACACCTTC. Translation gives CASSQDTDRRGYTF.